This paragraph covers one T cell receptor (beta chain) sequence. The antigen is undetermined. This sample is drawn from a study of shared clonotypes between healthy human individuals. Study in general: CD4 naive and memory got three plates each, CD8 naive two, CD8 memory one.

The V segment lost 5 bases and the J segment 2 bases; nucleotides outside the gene matches: 5. Germline-derived CDR1 and CDR2 are SGHAT and FQNNGV. This CDR3 spans 16 amino acids. TCRdb's table, derived via immunoSEQ multiplex PCR, lists solely in-frame clones and lacks some. The table records about 1.5 million clones, under 99% of them present only once. Overall study results and limits: The study found lower generation probabilities in non-shared clonotypes than in those shared by all four donors. Clonotype sharing levels among donors were expected to vary with sequencing depth.

The sequence was collected from a man younger than 40 in good health. The rearrangement joins TRBV11-2 to TRBJ1-5; 11 bases fit TRBD1. Sequenced: naive CD4+ T cells sorted from blood. The subset is: CD45RA+ positively selected. The CDR3 DNA follows: TGTGCCAGCAGCCAGGACAGGGGGCGGGGCAATCAGCCCCAGCATTTT. Its protein is CASSQDRGRGNQPQHF.